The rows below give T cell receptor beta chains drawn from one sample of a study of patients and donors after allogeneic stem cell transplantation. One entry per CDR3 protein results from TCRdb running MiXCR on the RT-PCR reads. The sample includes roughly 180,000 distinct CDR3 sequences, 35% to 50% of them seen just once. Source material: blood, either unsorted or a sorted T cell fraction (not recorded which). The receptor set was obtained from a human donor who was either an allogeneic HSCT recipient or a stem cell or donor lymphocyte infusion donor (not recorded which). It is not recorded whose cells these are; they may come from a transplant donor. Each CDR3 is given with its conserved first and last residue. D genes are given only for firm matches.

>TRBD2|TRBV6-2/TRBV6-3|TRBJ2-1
CASSFLAGGNNEQFF
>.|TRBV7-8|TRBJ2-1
CASSSPSYNEQFF
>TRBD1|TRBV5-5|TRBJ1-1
CASSLGAGQGVFPIMNTEAFF
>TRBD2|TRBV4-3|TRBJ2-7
CASSPYLGGGEGASLPYEQYF
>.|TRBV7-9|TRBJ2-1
CASSLAQGVPDEQFF
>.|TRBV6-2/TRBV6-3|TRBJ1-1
CASNYNPDGTEAFF
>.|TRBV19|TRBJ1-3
CASSTLNGNTIYF
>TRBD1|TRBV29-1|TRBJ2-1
CSVEVPGQGANEQFF
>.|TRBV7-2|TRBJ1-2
CASSLDNRANYGYTF
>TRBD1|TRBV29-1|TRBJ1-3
CSVPGQGAAGNTIYF
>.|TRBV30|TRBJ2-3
CAWTNPGQGQGTQYF
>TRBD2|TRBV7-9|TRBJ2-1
CASRPSGRANESSYNEQFF
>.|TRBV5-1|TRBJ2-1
CASSLSGGGSYNEQFF
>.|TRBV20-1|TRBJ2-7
CSARDLGARHGREQYF
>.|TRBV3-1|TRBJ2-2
CASSQGFGGPNTGELFF
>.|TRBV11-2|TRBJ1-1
CASSWGGGTEAFF
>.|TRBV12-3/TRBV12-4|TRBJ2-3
CASSLSSRAPDTQYF
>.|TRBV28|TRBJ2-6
CASSLMPLSGANVLTF
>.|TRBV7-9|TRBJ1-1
CASSVDLGTEAFF
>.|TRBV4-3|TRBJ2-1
CASSQEEAGIYNEQFF
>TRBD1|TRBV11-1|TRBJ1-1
CASSAGTGFEEAFF
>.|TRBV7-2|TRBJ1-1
CASSLSPWQLTEAFF
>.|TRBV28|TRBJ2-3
CASTLLGGSPTDTQYF
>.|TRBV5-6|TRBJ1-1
CASSLSIRQMNTEAFF
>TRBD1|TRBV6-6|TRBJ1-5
CASSYPSTGTVRNQPQHF
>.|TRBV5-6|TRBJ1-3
CASSFRGPGGNTIYF
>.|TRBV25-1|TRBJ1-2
CASSDTYWGNYGYTF
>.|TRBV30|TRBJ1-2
CAWRTDYGYTF
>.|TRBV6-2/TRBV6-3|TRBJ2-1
CASSNRGSYNEQFF
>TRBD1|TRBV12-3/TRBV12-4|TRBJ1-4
CASSTGTVPTNEKLFF
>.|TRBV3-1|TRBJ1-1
CASSQPQGRATEAFF
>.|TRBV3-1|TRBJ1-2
CASSPQRTASNYGYTF
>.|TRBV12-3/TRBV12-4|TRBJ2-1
CASSSSGRNSNEQFF
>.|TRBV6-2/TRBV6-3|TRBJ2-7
CASSRDLSRYEQYF
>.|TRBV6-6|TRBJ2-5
CASSPTQGVETQYF
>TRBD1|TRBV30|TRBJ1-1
CAWETGIGMNTEAFF
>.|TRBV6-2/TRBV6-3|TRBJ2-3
CASSYPYSDTQYF
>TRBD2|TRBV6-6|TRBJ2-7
CASSYPEREGGEQYF
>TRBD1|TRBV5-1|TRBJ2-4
CASSLLGTENIQYF
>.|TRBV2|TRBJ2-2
CASSEWGAGELFF